These 16 T cell receptor beta chains originate from one sample sequenced in a study of CD8 T cells in ankylosing spondylitis. In TCRdb, the 5' RACE reads were re-called with MiXCR into one record per CDR3 protein. The sample carries 150,000 to 200,000 distinct CDR3 sequences, 9.5% to 13% recorded once. The sequencing input was blood, either unsorted or a sorted T cell fraction (not recorded which). Receptors were obtained from a male donor with ankylosing spondylitis or in good health (not recorded which).

Many counts were recorded for this clonotype. V is TRBV20-1 and J is TRBJ2-7, with TRBD2 matching 7 bases. The CDR3 is made up of 15 amino acids. V was pared by 6 bases and J by 5 bases, with 16 bases of the junction left unmatched. Germline-derived CDR1 and CDR2 are DFQATT and SNEGSKA (reference sequence). The CDR3 loop reads CSAPGAGRRANEQYF. CDR3 sequence (DNA): TGCAGTGCCCCCGGAGCGGGACGGCGTGCCAACGAGCAGTACTTC.

At least ten counts were recorded for this clonotype. The chain joins TRBV28 to TRBJ1-2; D is perhaps TRBD1 (5 bases). CDR1 and CDR2 from the germline V gene are MDHEN and SYDVKM. The CDR3 extends over 13 amino acids. V lost 4 bases and J lost 8, with 14 bases in between. CDR3 sequence reads: CASSSRRGYGYTF. Here the CDR3 DNA reads TGTGCCAGCAGTTCGCGAAGGGGTTACGGCTACACCTTC.

The J gene is TRBJ2-3, the V gene TRBV7-7; 7 bases agree with TRBD2. From germline, CDR1 is SSHAT and CDR2 FNYEAQ (reference sequence). The CDR3 is 15 residues long. With V trimmed by 1 base and J by 1 base, 2 bases remained unmatched. The CDR3 region is CASSLEGLGTDTQYF. The CDR3 region has the DNA TGTGCCAGCAGCTTAGAAGGACTAGGCACAGATACGCAGTATTTT.

Ten or more counts support this clonotype. The CDR3 bases are TGTGCCAGCAGCTTGGGGTCTAATGAAAAACTGTTTTTT. This gives the protein CASSLGSNEKLFF. The J gene is TRBJ1-4, the V gene TRBV12-3 or TRBV12-4; no definite D call. V shed 6 bases and J shed 3 bases, with 8 bases lying between them. The CDR3 consists of 13 residues.

This clonotype was observed many times. This chain connects TRBV29-1 to TRBJ2-1; D call uncertain. Trimming left V 2 bases short and J 6 bases short, with 8 bases between. This CDR3 contains 12 residues. CDR1 and CDR2 from the germline V gene are SQVTM and ANQGSEA. The CDR3 DNA reads as TGCAGCGTTGAAAAGCCCATCAATGAGCAGTTCTTC. It yields the protein CSVEKPINEQFF.

The chain recombines TRBV7-9 with TRBJ1-2; D is ambiguous. Deletions cut 6 bases from V and 5 bases from J, with 7 bases between. The CDR3 is 11 residues long. CDR1 SEHNR and CDR2 FQNEAQ come from the germline V gene (reference sequence). CDR3 protein: CASRGKYGYTF. The CDR3 nucleotides are TGTGCCAGCAGGGGAAAGTATGGCTACACCTTC.

This clonotype was seen at least ten times. The chain is built from TRBV12-3 or TRBV12-4 and TRBJ2-1; 11 positions match TRBD2. This CDR3 is built from 15 residues. Losses at the gene ends were 8 bases for V and 7 bases for J; bases not matched to a gene: 10. The CDR3 nucleotides read TGTGCCAGCTGTCTAGCGGGAGGAACACTAAATGAGCAGTTCTTC. Its translation: CASCLAGGTLNEQFF.

The chain joins TRBV20-1 to TRBJ1-2; 8 bases line up with TRBD1. CDR3 length: 13 amino acids. Germline CDR1 is DFQATT and CDR2 is SNEGSKA (reference sequence). V lost 3 bases and J lost 8; bases outside the gene matches: 8. CDR3 region: CSARETGAGGYTF. CDR3 nucleotides: TGCAGTGCTAGGGAGACAGGGGCAGGGGGCTACACCTTC.

The rearrangement links TRBV9 to TRBJ2-5; the match to TRBD2 covers 9 bases. This CDR3 has 14 amino acids. V was pared by 3 bases and J by 0 bases, with 0 bases of the junction left unmatched. Per the germline V gene, CDR1 is SGDLS and CDR2 is YYNGEE. The CDR3 spells CASSGGRDQETQYF. The CDR3 nucleotides read TGTGCCAGCAGCGGCGGGAGGGACCAAGAGACCCAGTACTTC.

There are many counts of this clonotype. The chain recombines TRBV7-8 with TRBJ2-6, with D unclear. With 1 base removed from V and 2 bases from J, the gap between germline ends came to 3 bases. This CDR3 is 14 amino acids long. In germline, CDR1 is SGHVS, CDR2 FQNEAQ. The CDR3: CASSLVAGANVLTF. CDR3 nucleotide sequence: TGTGCCAGCAGCTTAGTGGCTGGGGCCAACGTCCTGACTTTC. The complete variable domain, with remaining parts taken from reference TRBV7-8 and TRBJ2-6, reads GAGVSQSPRYKVAKRGQDVALRCDPISGHVSLFWYQQALGQGPEFLTYFQNEAQLDKSGLPSDRFFAERPEGSVSTLKIQRTQQEDSAVYLCASSLVAGANVLTFGAGSRLTVL.

This clonotype was observed at least ten times. V usage is TRBV11-2 and J usage is TRBJ1-1; TRBD1 agrees at 7 bases. The germline gives CDR1 SGHAT, CDR2 FQNNGV. The CDR3 contains 16 residues. V shed 5 bases, J shed 0 bases, and the junction held 9 bases outside the gene matches. The CDR3 bases are TGTGCCAGCAGCCGATCAGGGGGGGGGCTGAACACTGAAGCTTTCTTT. This gives the protein CASSRSGGGLNTEAFF.

This clonotype was recorded at least ten times. The genes are TRBV27 and TRBJ1-1; 9 nucleotides line up with TRBD1. The germline V gene has CDR1 MNHEY and CDR2 SMNVEV (reference sequence). Losses at the gene ends were 7 bases for V and 0 bases for J; bases not matched to a gene: 9. The CDR3 is 16 residues long. The CDR3 bases are TGTGCCAGCACCGAGAGGGGGACAGGGTTGAACACTGAAGCTTTCTTT. Translating it yields CASTERGTGLNTEAFF.

This clonotype was observed many times. For the CDR3, the DNA is TGCAGTGCTGAGGACAGGAGGGCGAACACCGGGGAGCTGTTTTTT. It codes for CSAEDRRANTGELFF. The gene calls are TRBV20-1 and TRBJ2-2, with a possible D match to TRBD1 (7 bases). Looked up from germline, CDR1 is DFQATT and CDR2 is SNEGSKA (reference sequence). This CDR3 is 15 amino acids long. Trimming shortened V by 5 bases and J by 0 bases, and 13 bases separated the two germline ends.

CDR3 coding DNA: TGTGCCAGCAGCTTAGTCCCGACGAACCAAGAGACCCAGTACTTC. It translates to CASSLVPTNQETQYF. The chain has TRBV7-9 and TRBJ2-5, with unresolved D. The CDR3 is made up of 15 amino acids. Trimming removed 1 base at V and 0 bases at J, with 9 bases between. CDR1 is SEHNR, CDR2 FQNEAQ, per germline (reference sequence).

The table lists this clonotype with many counts. Germline and junction disagree at one end, which may indicate a read error. The V and J genes are TRBV7-8 and TRBJ2-7; D unresolved. The CDR3 length is 15 residues. Germline V gives CDR1 SGHVS, CDR2 FQNEAQ. CDR3: CASTLGGVSSYEQYF. The CDR3, as DNA: TGTGCCAGCACCTTAGGCGGCGTAAGCTCCTACGAGCAGTACTTC. The full variable domain, its missing parts supplied by reference TRBV7-8 and TRBJ2-7, is GAGVSQSPRYKVAKRGQDVALRCDPISGHVSLFWYQQALGQGPEFLTYFQNEAQLDKSGLPSDRFFAERPEGSVSTLKIQRTQQEDSAVYLCASTLGGVSSYEQYFGPGTRLTVT.

This clonotype appeared many times. This rearrangement joins TRBV4-3 to TRBJ2-7; no clear D gene. The germline CDR1 and CDR2 sequences are LGHNA and YSLEER. There are 13 residues in the CDR3. V was shortened by 0 bases and J by 1 base, with 4 bases between the two germline ends. The CDR3 loop is CASSQDGSYEQYF. In DNA, the CDR3 is TGCGCCAGCAGCCAAGACGGATCCTACGAGCAGTACTTC.